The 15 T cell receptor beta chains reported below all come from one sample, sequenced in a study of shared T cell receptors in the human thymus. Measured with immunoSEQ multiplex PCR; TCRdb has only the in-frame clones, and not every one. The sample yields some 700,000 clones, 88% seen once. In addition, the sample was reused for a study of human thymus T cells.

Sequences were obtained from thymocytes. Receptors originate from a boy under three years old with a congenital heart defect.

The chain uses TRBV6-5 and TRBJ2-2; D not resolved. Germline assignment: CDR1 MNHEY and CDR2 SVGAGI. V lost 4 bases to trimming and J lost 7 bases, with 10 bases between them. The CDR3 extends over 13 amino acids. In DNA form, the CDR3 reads TGTGCCAGCAGTTCCCCCGGTGTCGGGGAGCTGTTTTTT. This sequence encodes CASSSPGVGELFF.

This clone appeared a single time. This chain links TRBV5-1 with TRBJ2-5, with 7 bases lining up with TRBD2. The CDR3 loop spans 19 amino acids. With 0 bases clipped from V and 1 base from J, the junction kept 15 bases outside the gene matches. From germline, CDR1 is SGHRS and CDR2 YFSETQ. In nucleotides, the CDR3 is TGCGCCAGCAGCTTGGACTGGACTAGACCAGGTAACCTCCAAGAGACCCAGTACTTC. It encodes CASSLDWTRPGNLQETQYF.

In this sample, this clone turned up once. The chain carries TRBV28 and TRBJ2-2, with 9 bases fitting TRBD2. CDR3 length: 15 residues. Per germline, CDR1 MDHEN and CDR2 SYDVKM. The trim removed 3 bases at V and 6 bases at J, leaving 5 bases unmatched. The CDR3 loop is CASSFVAGVPGELFF. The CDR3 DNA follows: TGTGCCAGCAGTTTCGTAGCGGGAGTCCCCGGGGAGCTGTTTTTT.

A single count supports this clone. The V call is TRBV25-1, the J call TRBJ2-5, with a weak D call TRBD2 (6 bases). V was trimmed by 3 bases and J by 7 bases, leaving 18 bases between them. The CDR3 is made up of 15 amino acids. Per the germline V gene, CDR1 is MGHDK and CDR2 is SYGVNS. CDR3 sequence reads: CASSDGPEGRWTQYF. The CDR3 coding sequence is TGTGCCAGCAGTGATGGGCCGGAGGGGCGGTGGACCCAGTACTTC.

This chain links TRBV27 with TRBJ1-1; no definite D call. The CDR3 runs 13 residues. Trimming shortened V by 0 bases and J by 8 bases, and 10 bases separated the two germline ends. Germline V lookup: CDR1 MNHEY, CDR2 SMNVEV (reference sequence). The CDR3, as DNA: TGTGCCAGCAGTTTATCGAGCGACGAAGAAGCTTTCTTT. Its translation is CASSLSSDEEAFF.

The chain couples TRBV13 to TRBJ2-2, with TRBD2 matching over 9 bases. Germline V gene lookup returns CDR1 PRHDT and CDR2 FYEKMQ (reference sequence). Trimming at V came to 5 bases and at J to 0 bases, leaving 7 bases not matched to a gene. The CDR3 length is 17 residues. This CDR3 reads CASSHPRGRANTGELFF. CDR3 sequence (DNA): TGTGCCAGCAGCCACCCGCGCGGGAGGGCGAACACCGGGGAGCTGTTTTTT.

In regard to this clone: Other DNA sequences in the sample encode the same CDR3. CDR3 bases: TGTGCATCGGGACAGGGAGGCCAGCCCCAGCATTTT. This gives the protein CASGQGGQPQHF. The gene calls are TRBV19 and TRBJ1-5, with 9 bases lining up with TRBD1. The CDR3 consists of 12 residues. Germline loops: CDR1 LNHDA, CDR2 SQIVND (reference sequence).

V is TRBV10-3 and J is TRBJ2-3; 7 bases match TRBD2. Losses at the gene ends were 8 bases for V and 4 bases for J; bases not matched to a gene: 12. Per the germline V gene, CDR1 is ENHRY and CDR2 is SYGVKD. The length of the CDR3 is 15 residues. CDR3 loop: CAISYGRSGADTQYF. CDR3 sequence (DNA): TGTGCCATCTCCTACGGGAGGTCGGGCGCAGATACGCAGTATTTT.

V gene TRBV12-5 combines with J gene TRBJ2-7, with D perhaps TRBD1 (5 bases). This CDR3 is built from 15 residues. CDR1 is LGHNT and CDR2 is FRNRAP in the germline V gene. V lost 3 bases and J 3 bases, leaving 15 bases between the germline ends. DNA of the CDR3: TGTGCTAGTGGTTTAGGGGCTCCCCTGGGCTACGAGCAGTACTTC. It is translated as CASGLGAPLGYEQYF.

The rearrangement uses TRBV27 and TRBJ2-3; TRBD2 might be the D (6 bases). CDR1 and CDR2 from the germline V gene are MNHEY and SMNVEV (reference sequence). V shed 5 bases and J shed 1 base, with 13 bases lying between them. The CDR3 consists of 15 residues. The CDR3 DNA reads TGTGCCAGCAGTGTAAACGGGAGCGGCACAGATACGCAGTATTTT. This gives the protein CASSVNGSGTDTQYF.

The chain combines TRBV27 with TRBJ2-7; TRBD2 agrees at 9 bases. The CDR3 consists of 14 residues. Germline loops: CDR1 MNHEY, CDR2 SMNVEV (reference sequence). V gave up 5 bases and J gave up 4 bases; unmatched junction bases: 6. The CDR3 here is CASSRTSDPYEQYF. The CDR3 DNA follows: TGTGCCAGCAGTAGGACTAGCGACCCTTACGAGCAGTACTTC.

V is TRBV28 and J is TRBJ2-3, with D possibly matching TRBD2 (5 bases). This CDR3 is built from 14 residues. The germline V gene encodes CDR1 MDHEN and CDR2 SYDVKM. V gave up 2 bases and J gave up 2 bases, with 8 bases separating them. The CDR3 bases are TGTGCCAGCAGTTTAAGCGGATTCACAGATACGCAGTATTTT. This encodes CASSLSGFTDTQYF.

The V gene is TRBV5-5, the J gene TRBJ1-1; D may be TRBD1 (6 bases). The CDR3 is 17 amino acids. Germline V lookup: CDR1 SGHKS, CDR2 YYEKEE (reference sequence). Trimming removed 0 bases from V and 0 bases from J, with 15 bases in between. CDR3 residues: CASSLESQGALNTEAFF. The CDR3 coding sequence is TGTGCCAGCAGCTTGGAATCACAGGGAGCCCTGAACACTGAAGCTTTCTTT.

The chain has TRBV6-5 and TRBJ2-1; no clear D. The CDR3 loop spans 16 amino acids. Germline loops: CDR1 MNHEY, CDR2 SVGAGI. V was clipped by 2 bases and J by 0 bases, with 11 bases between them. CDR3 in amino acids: CASSYNPADSYNEQFF. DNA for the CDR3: TGTGCCAGCAGTTACAATCCGGCGGACTCCTACAATGAGCAGTTCTTC.

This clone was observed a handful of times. The CDR3 region is CAWTRPGVSYEQYF. As DNA, the CDR3 is TGTGCCTGGACCCGCCCGGGAGTCTCTTACGAGCAGTACTTC. The rearrangement links TRBV30 to TRBJ2-7; a possible D gene is TRBD2 (6 bases). The CDR3 loop spans 14 amino acids. Deletions cut 4 bases from V and 4 bases from J, with 17 bases between. Looked up from germline, CDR1 is GTSNPN and CDR2 is SVGIG (reference sequence).